This T cell receptor (beta chain) originates from a study of CD8 T cells in ankylosing spondylitis. V was trimmed by 3 bases and J by 16 bases, leaving 12 bases between them. Germline lookup yields CDR1 KGHDR and CDR2 SFDVKD. The CDR3 sequence is 11 residues long. MiXCR, run by TCRdb on the 5' RACE reads, gives a single entry per CDR3 protein. The sample lists some 220,000 distinct CDR3 sequences, 7.5% to 9.5% occurring once. Many counts were recorded for this clonotype. The material sequenced was blood, either unsorted or a sorted T cell fraction (not recorded which). The chain links TRBV24-1 to TRBJ2-1, with D tentatively TRBD2 (6 bases). The source is a female donor with ankylosing spondylitis or in good health (not recorded which). The CDR3 DNA sequence: TGTGCCACCAGTGATCGGGACTCTTGTTTCTTC. It yields the protein CATSDRDSCFF.